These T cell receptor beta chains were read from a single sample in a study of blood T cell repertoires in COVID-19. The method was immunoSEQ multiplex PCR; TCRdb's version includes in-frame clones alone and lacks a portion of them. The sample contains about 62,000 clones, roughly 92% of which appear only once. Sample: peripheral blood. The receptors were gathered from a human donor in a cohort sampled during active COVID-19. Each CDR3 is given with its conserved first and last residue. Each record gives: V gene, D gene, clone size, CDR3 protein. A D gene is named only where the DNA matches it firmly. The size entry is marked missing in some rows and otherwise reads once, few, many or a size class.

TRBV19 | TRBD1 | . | CASSIHSQGVERGEQYF
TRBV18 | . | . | CASSGEGDTQYF
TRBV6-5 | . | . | CASSSSAKTQYF
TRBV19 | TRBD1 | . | CASTGTGYSGANVLTF
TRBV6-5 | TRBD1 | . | CASSRQGKETQYF
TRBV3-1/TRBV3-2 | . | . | CASSQFGEGAFF
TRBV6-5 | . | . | CASSYSGRGYGYTF
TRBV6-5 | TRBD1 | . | CASSTRGPNNEQFF
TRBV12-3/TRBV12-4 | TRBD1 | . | CASSRGGAYEQYF
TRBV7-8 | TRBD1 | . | CASTPSGTGPYEQYF
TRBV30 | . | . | CARSGVGAEAFF
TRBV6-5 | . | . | CASSYRGNEKLFF
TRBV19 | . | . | CASSQGVTDTIYF
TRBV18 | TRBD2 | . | CASSAYPAGEGETQYF
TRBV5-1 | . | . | CASSHRTDTQYF
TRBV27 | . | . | CASSFGGATNEKLFF
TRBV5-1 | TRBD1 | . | CASSLGTGTYEQYF
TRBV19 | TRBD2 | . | CASSMWVAGGSDTQYF
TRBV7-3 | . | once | CASSLNGGSNTGELFF
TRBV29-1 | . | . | CSVTGDSNQPQHF
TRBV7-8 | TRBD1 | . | CASSLFRDRGLSRGNQPQHF
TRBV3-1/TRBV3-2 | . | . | CASSPEVGRRYTF
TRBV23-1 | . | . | CASSQSLDIASHYEQYF
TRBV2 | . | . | CASSDRGSQPQHF
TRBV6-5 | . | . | CASSPGGPGNTIYF
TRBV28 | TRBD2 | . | CASITSGYYNEQFF
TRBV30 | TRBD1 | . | CAWVRTGTGHGYTF
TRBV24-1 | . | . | CATIRGQKLLGGSYEQYF
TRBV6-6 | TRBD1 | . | CASSYWDRGQRYEQYF
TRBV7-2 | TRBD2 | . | CASSRVGTSGSNEQFF
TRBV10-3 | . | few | CAISEWLGGASLSNQPQHF